The clone carrying this T cell receptor beta chain was seen a single time. Its antigen is not identified. The study ran its PCR with 60 Vbeta and 13 Jbeta primers. Measured with immunoSEQ multiplex PCR; TCRdb has only the in-frame clones, and not every one. The sample records under 150,000 clones, around 80% being singletons. This sample was included in a study of cytomegalovirus exposure and HLA in healthy donors. General study points: In a later analysis, HLA-C alleles had the fewest associated TCRs, DRB1 alleles the most.

This CDR3 spans 14 amino acids. Per the germline V gene, CDR1 is SGHNT and CDR2 is YENEEA. Trimming shortened V by 4 bases and J by 7 bases, and 11 bases separated the two germline ends. The chain links TRBV11-3 to TRBJ1-6, with D possibly matching TRBD1 (6 bases). Sequenced material: PBMCs. The sequence derives from a boy aged 2 to 9 in good health and CMV-seronegative. In DNA form, the CDR3 reads TGTGCCAGCAGCTCAACAGGGACCAATTCACCCCTCCACTTT. Translating it yields CASSSTGTNSPLHF.